The clone carrying this TCR beta chain has only a few counts. The antigen remains unidentified. Germline CDR1 reads SQVTM; CDR2 reads ANQGSEA. V was pared by 6 bases and J by 3 bases, with 19 bases between. CDR3 length: 15 amino acids. This sample was included in a study of CD8+ T cells in alopecia areata. Extracted RNA was reverse transcribed, and the resulting cDNA served as sequencing template. The data were produced by immunoSEQ multiplex PCR, yet TCRdb's version contains in-frame clones alone and is incomplete. Of 150,000 to 200,000 clones in the sample, about 47% are singletons; the top ten hold 10%. Study conclusions and caveats: Scalp clonality, along with expanded CD8+ clones among the top 100, was significantly decreased by tofacitinib.

As for treatment: oral pan-JAK inhibitor, 5-10 mg twice daily. The chain employs TRBV29-1 and TRBJ2-3; D is uncertain. The sequence derives from a human donor with alopecia areata. Material: CD8+ T cells sorted from blood, obtained at week 52, from a patient treated with tofacitinib. CDR3 bases: TGCAGCGTCGATGGGGTCGTTCCTTTGACAGATACGCAGTATTTT. Translating it yields CSVDGVVPLTDTQYF.